This T cell receptor beta chain was identified during a study of shared clonotypes between healthy human individuals. Assay used: immunoSEQ multiplex PCR; TCRdb lists only in-frame clones, some missing. The sample holds 1 million to 1.2 million clones; about 72% are singletons and the top ten take over 0.8%. From germline, CDR1 is SGHRS and CDR2 YFSETQ. The CDR3 is 16 residues long. Losses at the gene ends were 0 bases for V and 0 bases for J; bases not matched to a gene: 2. Sequencing input: memory CD4+ T cells from PBMCs. Subset here: CD45RA-negative fraction. This TCR was sampled from a man younger than 30 in good health. Some clones in this sample may be carry-over from other donors' samples. J is TRBJ2-3 and V is TRBV5-1; TRBD2 agrees at 9 bases. CDR3 DNA sequence: TGCGCCAGCAGCTTGGGGACTAGCGCTAGCACAGATACGCAGTATTTT. It translates to CASSLGTSASTDTQYF.